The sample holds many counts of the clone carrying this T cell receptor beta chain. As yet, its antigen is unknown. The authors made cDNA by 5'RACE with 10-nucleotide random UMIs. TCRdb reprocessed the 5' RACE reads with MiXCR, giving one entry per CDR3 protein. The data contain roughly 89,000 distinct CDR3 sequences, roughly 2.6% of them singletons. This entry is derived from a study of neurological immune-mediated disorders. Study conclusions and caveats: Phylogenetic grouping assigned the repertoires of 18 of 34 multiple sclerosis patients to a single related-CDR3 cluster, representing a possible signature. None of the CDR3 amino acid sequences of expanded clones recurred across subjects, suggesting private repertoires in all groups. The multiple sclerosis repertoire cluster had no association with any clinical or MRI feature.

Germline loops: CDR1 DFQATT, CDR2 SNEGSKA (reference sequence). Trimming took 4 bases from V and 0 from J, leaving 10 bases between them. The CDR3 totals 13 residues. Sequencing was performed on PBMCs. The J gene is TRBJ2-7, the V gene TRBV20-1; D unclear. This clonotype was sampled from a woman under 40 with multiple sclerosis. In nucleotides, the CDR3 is TGCAGTGCTATCCCCCGTCTCTCCTACGAGCAGTACTTC. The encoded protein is CSAIPRLSYEQYF.